This T cell receptor (beta chain) was found in a study of cytomegalovirus exposure and HLA in healthy donors. Notes on this clone: The target antigen is unknown.

Donors were nominally healthy when sampled, though unrecorded immune exposures were likely. Use of 60 Vbeta and 13 Jbeta primers characterized the PCR. The method was immunoSEQ multiplex PCR; TCRdb's version includes in-frame clones alone and lacks a portion of them. The sample has around 170,000 clones, 81% seen once. Findings of the study overall: Per published accounts, TCR beta sequences correctly predicted the HLA-A and HLA-B alleles of most subjects.

Germline CDR1 and CDR2: MNHEY and SVGAGI. CDR3 size: 13 residues. Trimming shortened V by 5 bases and J by 7 bases, and 14 bases separated the two germline ends. Material for sequencing was PBMCs. The J gene is TRBJ2-5, the V gene TRBV6-5, with D perhaps matching TRBD1 (6 bases). The TCR sequence derives from a middle-aged man in good health and CMV-seropositive. Written as DNA, the CDR3 is TGTGCCAGCAGTCAGGGGTTCGGTGGGACCCAGTACTTC. Translated, it gives CASSQGFGGTQYF.